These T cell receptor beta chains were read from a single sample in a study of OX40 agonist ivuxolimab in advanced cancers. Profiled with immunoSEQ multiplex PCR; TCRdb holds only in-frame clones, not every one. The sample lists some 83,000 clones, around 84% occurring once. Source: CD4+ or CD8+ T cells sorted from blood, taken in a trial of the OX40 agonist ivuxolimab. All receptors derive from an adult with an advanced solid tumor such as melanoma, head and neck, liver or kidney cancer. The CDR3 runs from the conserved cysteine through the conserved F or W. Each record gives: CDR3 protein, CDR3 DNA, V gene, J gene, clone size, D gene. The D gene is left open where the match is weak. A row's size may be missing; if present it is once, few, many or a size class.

CDR3: CASSLGGDASPLHF; DNA: TGTGCCAGCAGCTTGGGGGGAGACGCTTCACCCCTCCACTTT; V: TRBV7-6; J: TRBJ1-6; size: .; D: .
CDR3: CATSRGLADNEQFF; DNA: TGTGCCACCAGCAGAGGACTAGCGGACAATGAGCAGTTCTTC; V: TRBV15; J: TRBJ2-1; size: .; D: TRBD2
CDR3: CASSAANEQYF; DNA: TGTGCCAGCAGCGCCGCGAACGAGCAGTACTTC; V: TRBV5-8; J: TRBJ2-7; size: .; D: .
CDR3: CASSSHRGKNTEAFF; DNA: TGTGCCAGCAGTTCGCACAGGGGAAAGAACACTGAAGCTTTCTTT; V: TRBV6-1; J: TRBJ1-1; size: .; D: TRBD1
CDR3: CSVPRDSAANYGYTF; DNA: TGCAGCGTGCCCCGGGACAGTGCTGCTAACTATGGCTACACCTTC; V: TRBV29-1; J: TRBJ1-2; size: .; D: TRBD1
CDR3: CASSPGTNYGYTF; DNA: TGTGCCAGCAGCCCAGGGACAAACTATGGCTACACCTTC; V: TRBV5-4; J: TRBJ1-2; size: .; D: .
CDR3: CAWSVGVGGGTDTQYF; DNA: TGTGCCTGGAGTGTAGGGGTCGGGGGCGGCACAGATACGCAGTATTTT; V: TRBV30; J: TRBJ2-3; size: .; D: .
CDR3: CASSNGQGHTEAFF; DNA: TGTGCCAGCAGTAATGGACAGGGGCACACTGAAGCTTTCTTT; V: TRBV6-1; J: TRBJ1-1; size: .; D: TRBD1
CDR3: CASSNFGQTNYGYTF; DNA: TGTGCCAGCAGCAATTTCGGACAGACTAACTATGGCTACACCTTC; V: TRBV27; J: TRBJ1-2; size: .; D: .
CDR3: CASSLTGPPNTEAFF; DNA: TGTGCCAGCAGCTTGACAGGACCCCCGAACACTGAAGCTTTCTTT; V: TRBV5-5; J: TRBJ1-1; size: .; D: .
CDR3: CASSGGSSGANVLTF; DNA: TGCGCCAGCAGTGGGGGTTCCTCTGGGGCCAACGTCCTGACTTTC; V: TRBV10-1; J: TRBJ2-6; size: few; D: .
CDR3: CASSPPNSPLHF; DNA: TGTGCCAGCAGTCCTCCCAATTCACCCCTCCACTTT; V: TRBV5-6; J: TRBJ1-6; size: .; D: .
CDR3: CASRGDRPNQPQHF; DNA: TGTGCCAGTAGGGGGGACAGGCCTAATCAGCCCCAGCATTTT; V: TRBV19; J: TRBJ1-5; size: .; D: TRBD1
CDR3: CASQTSLAGLNTEAFF; DNA: TGCGCCAGCCAAACCTCTTTGGCAGGACTGAACACTGAAGCTTTCTTT; V: TRBV4-1; J: TRBJ1-1; size: .; D: .
CDR3: CASSQGTGGEQFF; DNA: TGCGCCAGCAGCCAAGGCACAGGGGGTGAGCAGTTCTTC; V: TRBV4-1; J: TRBJ2-1; size: .; D: TRBD1
CDR3: CASSVQISSGANVLTF; DNA: TGTGCCAGCTCAGTACAGATTTCTTCTGGGGCCAACGTCCTGACTTTC; V: TRBV18; J: TRBJ2-6; size: .; D: .
CDR3: CASSPGLEVDEQFF; DNA: TGTGCCAGCTCACCGGGGCTAGAGGTTGATGAGCAGTTCTTC; V: TRBV18; J: TRBJ2-1; size: .; D: .
CDR3: CASRSGQPNTEAFF; DNA: TGTGCCAGCAGGTCTGGACAGCCGAACACTGAAGCTTTCTTT; V: TRBV6-6; J: TRBJ1-1; size: .; D: .
CDR3: CASSIELASSYEQYF; DNA: TGTGCCAGTAGTATAGAGTTGGCTAGCTCCTACGAGCAGTACTTC; V: TRBV19; J: TRBJ2-7; size: few; D: .
CDR3: CASRTDYQETQYF; DNA: TGTGCCAGCAGGACGGACTACCAAGAGACCCAGTACTTC; V: TRBV6-5; J: TRBJ2-5; size: .; D: .
CDR3: CASNPGTANTGELFF; DNA: TGTGCCAGTAACCCCGGGACAGCGAACACCGGGGAGCTGTTTTTT; V: TRBV19; J: TRBJ2-2; size: .; D: TRBD1
CDR3: CASIRGAHPYEQYF; DNA: TGTGCCAGCATACGGGGGGCGCATCCCTACGAGCAGTACTTC; V: TRBV28; J: TRBJ2-7; size: .; D: .
CDR3: CASSYSTGVNEAFF; DNA: TGTGCCAGCAGTTACTCGACCGGGGTTAATGAAGCTTTCTTT; V: TRBV6-6; J: TRBJ1-1; size: .; D: .
CDR3: CASSLEWVNEQFF; DNA: TGTGCCAGCAGCTTAGAGTGGGTCAATGAGCAGTTCTTC; V: TRBV11-3; J: TRBJ2-1; size: .; D: .
CDR3: CASSTSGKILGNEQFF; DNA: TGTGCCAGTAGCACTTCAGGCAAGATATTAGGGAATGAGCAGTTCTTC; V: TRBV19; J: TRBJ2-1; size: .; D: .
CDR3: CASIAGLSTDTQYF; DNA: TGTGCCAGCATTGCGGGGCTCTCCACAGATACGCAGTATTTT; V: TRBV6-1; J: TRBJ2-3; size: .; D: .
CDR3: CASSLDGSGANVLTF; DNA: TGCGCCAGCAGCTTGGACGGGTCTGGGGCCAACGTCCTGACTTTC; V: TRBV5-1; J: TRBJ2-6; size: .; D: .
CDR3: CASRATQGYYGYTF; DNA: TGTGCCAGTAGAGCAACACAGGGGTACTATGGCTACACCTTC; V: TRBV19; J: TRBJ1-2; size: .; D: TRBD1
CDR3: CASSLMMNTEAFF; DNA: TGTGCCAGCAGCTTGATGATGAACACTGAAGCTTTCTTT; V: TRBV11-3; J: TRBJ1-1; size: .; D: .
CDR3: CSVGTGGYYGYTF; DNA: TGCAGCGTTGGTACAGGGGGATACTATGGCTACACCTTC; V: TRBV29-1; J: TRBJ1-2; size: few; D: TRBD1
CDR3: CASSLGTRGYEQYF; DNA: TGTGCCAGCAGCTTGGGGACTAGGGGCTACGAGCAGTACTTC; V: TRBV5-6; J: TRBJ2-7; size: .; D: TRBD2